The 26 T cell receptor beta chains reported below all come from one sample, sequenced in a study of CD8 T cells in Susac syndrome. Roughly 0.5 to 1 ug RNA was reverse transcribed with random hexamers. TCRdb called the immunoSEQ multiplex PCR reads again in MiXCR, with one record for every CDR3 protein. Among approximately 180,000 distinct CDR3 sequences, over 75% were seen once, and the ten largest hold about 0.1%. Sequenced input: CD4+ T cells from PBMCs. These TCRs come from a human donor with Susac syndrome.

This rearrangement joins TRBV30 to TRBJ1-1; TRBD1 matches at 7 bases. V dropped 0 bases and J dropped 5; count of bases not matched to a gene: 12. The CDR3 is 16 residues long. The germline CDR1 and CDR2 sequences are GTSNPN and SVGIG (reference sequence). CDR3 sequence: CAWSVRIGQGGTEAFF. Written as DNA, the CDR3 is TGTGCCTGGAGTGTACGAATAGGCCAGGGGGGGACTGAAGCTTTCTTT.

This chain links TRBV6-6 with TRBJ1-4, with 9 bases aligning to TRBD1. CDR1 MNHNY and CDR2 SVGAGI come from the germline V gene (reference sequence). The CDR3 runs to 15 residues. The V gene end was trimmed by 6 bases and the J gene end by 6 bases; junction bases not matched to a gene: 8. In DNA form, the CDR3 reads TGTGCCAGCAGGGGGACCGGGACAGGGTATGAAAAACTGTTTTTT. This gives the protein CASRGTGTGYEKLFF.

This rearrangement joins TRBV30 to TRBJ1-2; 7 bases agree with TRBD1. J gave up 6 bases and V 2 bases, and 12 bases lay outside the gene matches. The CDR3 consists of 15 residues. Germline CDR1 reads GTSNPN; CDR2 reads SVGIG (reference sequence). The CDR3 DNA is TGTGCCTGGAGTCGACAAACAGGGGCATTGGATGGCTACACCTTC. This encodes CAWSRQTGALDGYTF.

The genes are TRBV12-3 or TRBV12-4 and TRBJ2-5, with TRBD1 matching 9 bases. The V and J ends lost 6 bases and 6 bases, in that order; junction bases with no gene match: 14. The CDR3 has 16 amino acids. The CDR3 DNA reads as TGTGCCAGCAGCCCACCCGGGACAGGGTTTGGAAAGACCCAGTACTTC. Translation gives CASSPPGTGFGKTQYF.

The chain couples TRBV10-3 to TRBJ2-5, with a weak D call TRBD1 (5 bases). Germline CDR1 reads ENHRY; CDR2 reads SYGVKD. The CDR3 has 14 amino acids. V lost 6 bases to trimming and J lost 4 bases, with 15 bases between them. CDR3 protein: CAISPIQGGETQYF. The CDR3 nucleotides read TGTGCCATCAGCCCAATTCAGGGTGGAGAGACCCAGTACTTC.

J is TRBJ2-5 and V is TRBV2; 7 nucleotides agree with TRBD1. Germline CDR1 reads SNHLY; CDR2 reads FYNNEI. V lost 7 bases to trimming and J lost 3 bases; unmatched junction nucleotides: 8. This CDR3 comprises 14 residues. CDR3 residues: CASKYGTAKETQYF. The CDR3 coding sequence is TGTGCCAGCAAATACGGGACAGCAAAAGAGACCCAGTACTTC.

This chain connects TRBV7-3 to TRBJ2-1, with a weak D call TRBD1 (6 bases). The ends were cut back, 1 base at V and 0 bases at J, with 7 bases in the middle. CDR1 is SGHTA and CDR2 is FQGTGA in the germline V gene. The CDR3 is made up of 15 amino acids. In nucleotides, the CDR3 is TGTGCCAGCAGCTTAAACAGGGCCTCCTACAATGAGCAGTTCTTC. Protein: CASSLNRASYNEQFF.

The rearrangement links TRBV6-5 to TRBJ2-3, with D possibly matching TRBD2 (6 bases). CDR3 length: 15 residues. Trimming took 0 bases from V and 8 from J, leaving 15 bases between them. Germline V gives CDR1 MNHEY, CDR2 SVGAGI. The CDR3 loop reads CASSYSGLPSSTQYF. CDR3 coding DNA: TGTGCCAGCAGTTACTCGGGACTCCCCAGCAGTACGCAGTATTTT.

The rearrangement joins TRBV9 to TRBJ2-5, with 9 bases identical to TRBD2. Losses at the gene ends were 4 bases for V and 2 bases for J; bases not matched to a gene: 9. CDR3 length: 16 amino acids. Germline assignment: CDR1 SGDLS and CDR2 YYNGEE. Written as DNA, the CDR3 is TGTGCCAGCAGCCCACATAGCGGGGGTCCTCAAGAGACCCAGTACTTC. It yields the protein CASSPHSGGPQETQYF.

J is TRBJ2-1 and V is TRBV9, with 7 bases matching TRBD1. The V segment lost 2 bases and the J segment 7 bases; nucleotides outside the gene matches: 6. The CDR3 runs to 14 residues. Per germline, CDR1 SGDLS and CDR2 YYNGEE. The DNA of the CDR3 is TGTGCCAGCAGCGTCGGGACAGTGGAGAATGAGCAGTTCTTC. As protein: CASSVGTVENEQFF.

The CDR3 protein is CASRGVPLRSYTF. DNA for the CDR3: TGTGCCAGCCGGGGGGTCCCGCTAAGGAGCTACACCTTC. The chain couples TRBV6-5 to TRBJ1-2; TRBD1 might be the D (5 bases). The CDR3 covers 13 residues. V gave up 8 bases and J gave up 9 bases, with 19 bases separating them. Germline CDR1 is MNHEY and CDR2 is SVGAGI.

DNA of the CDR3: TGTGCCTGGAGTGCAGCACGAGAAGCTTTCTTT. The encoded protein is CAWSAAREAFF. The chain is built from TRBV30 and TRBJ1-1, with D uncertain. The CDR3 totals 11 residues. Trimming took off 1 base at V and 8 bases at J, with 8 bases between the two ends. Germline loops: CDR1 GTSNPN, CDR2 SVGIG (reference sequence).

This chain connects TRBV5-6 to TRBJ1-5, with a tentative D call TRBD1 (6 bases). Germline CDR1 SGHDT, CDR2 YYEEEE. The CDR3 has 14 amino acids. Trimming cost V 4 bases and J 5 bases, with 13 bases left between them. As DNA, the CDR3 is TGTGCCAGCAGCAAGACAGGATCACATCAGCCCCAGCATTTT. It specifies CASSKTGSHQPQHF.

This clonotype was observed a few times. The chain joins TRBV6-1 to TRBJ1-6; D is unresolved. The CDR3 extends over 12 amino acids. Germline V gives CDR1 MNHNS, CDR2 SASEGT. V lost 5 bases and J 13 bases, leaving 12 bases between the germline ends. CDR3 coding DNA: TGTGCCAGCAGTCGGGGAGGGTTGCCCCTCCACTTT. It yields the protein CASSRGGLPLHF.

The chain recombines TRBV14 with TRBJ2-2; D remains unclear. Trimming cost V 1 base and J 7 bases, with 7 bases left between them. The CDR3 runs to 13 residues. Looked up from germline, CDR1 is SGHDN and CDR2 is FVKESK. CDR3 sequence: CASSQGNFGELFF. The DNA of the CDR3 is TGTGCCAGCAGCCAAGGAAATTTCGGGGAGCTGTTTTTT.

This clonotype was seen only once. The chain combines TRBV29-1 with TRBJ2-1; perhaps TRBD2 as D (6 bases). In germline, CDR1 is SQVTM, CDR2 ANQGSEA. The CDR3 spans 12 residues. Trimming took 1 base from V and 6 from J, leaving 7 bases between them. The DNA for the CDR3 is TGCAGCGTTGAAGTCGGGGGCAATGAGCAGTTCTTC. Residues: CSVEVGGNEQFF.

This chain uses TRBV6-5 with TRBJ1-1; possibly TRBD1 for D (5 bases). The CDR3 sequence is 13 residues long. Germline V lookup: CDR1 MNHEY, CDR2 SVGAGI. V was clipped by 6 bases and J by 4 bases, with 12 bases between them. Written as DNA, the CDR3 is TGTGCCAGCAGCCGGTACGGGGGCACTGAAGCTTTCTTT. Protein: CASSRYGGTEAFF.

This CDR3 is CASSGTSGGERSQETQYF. The DNA of the CDR3 is TGCGCCAGCAGCGGGACTAGCGGGGGAGAACGATCCCAAGAGACCCAGTACTTC. V usage is TRBV5-1 and J usage is TRBJ2-5, with 14 bases aligning to TRBD2. Trimming cost V 4 bases and J 1 base; bases outside gene matches: 9. This CDR3 has 18 amino acids. The germline gives CDR1 SGHRS, CDR2 YFSETQ.

The V and J genes are TRBV7-3 and TRBJ1-1; D not resolved. This CDR3 region has 14 residues. V lost 2 bases to trimming and J lost 1 base, with 8 bases between them. CDR1 SGHTA and CDR2 FQGTGA come from the germline V gene. The CDR3 spells CASSLSAGNTEAFF. In DNA, the CDR3 is TGTGCCAGCAGCTTATCGGCAGGGAACACTGAAGCTTTCTTT.

Here the CDR3 reads CSVEDGGGLSGANVLTF. The CDR3 region has the DNA TGCAGCGTTGAAGACGGGGGAGGCCTCTCTGGGGCCAACGTCCTGACTTTC. This chain uses TRBV29-1 with TRBJ2-6, with D possibly TRBD2 on 6 matching bases. V was cut by 0 bases and J by 0 bases, with 12 bases left in between. The CDR3 runs to 17 residues. Germline assignment: CDR1 SQVTM and CDR2 ANQGSEA.

The chain has TRBV10-2 and TRBJ2-7; D may be TRBD2 (6 bases). CDR1 and CDR2 (germline): WSHSY, SAAADI. The length of the CDR3 is 12 residues. Trimming pared 7 bases from V and 7 bases from J, leaving 14 bases between. CDR3 in amino acids: CASTHTGGEQYF. CDR3 sequence (DNA): TGCGCCAGCACCCACACCGGGGGTGAGCAGTACTTC.

The rearrangement uses TRBV9 and TRBJ2-3, with 10 bases identical to TRBD2. From germline, CDR1 is SGDLS and CDR2 YYNGEE. J was trimmed by 0 bases and V by 3 bases; bases with no gene match: 7. The CDR3 is made up of 17 amino acids. The chain's CDR3 is CASSEELAGPSTDTQYF. The DNA of the CDR3 is TGTGCCAGCAGCGAGGAACTAGCGGGGCCAAGCACAGATACGCAGTATTTT.

The chain links TRBV7-9 to TRBJ2-3, with D perhaps matching TRBD1 (6 bases). V lost 1 base and J lost 4, with 15 bases in between. Germline V lookup: CDR1 SEHNR, CDR2 FQNEAQ (reference sequence). The CDR3 consists of 16 residues. CDR3 sequence: CASSLGQEETPDTQYF. CDR3 DNA sequence: TGTGCCAGCAGCTTAGGACAGGAGGAGACTCCAGATACGCAGTATTTT.

The genes are TRBV5-6 and TRBJ2-6; D uncertain. V was clipped by 2 bases and J by 3 bases, with 6 bases between them. There are 14 residues in the CDR3. The V gene's germline CDR1 is SGHDT and CDR2 YYEEEE. The CDR3, as DNA: TGTGCCAGCAGCTTTGAAGGTGGGGCCAACGTCCTGACTTTC. Its protein product is CASSFEGGANVLTF. Full variable domain (remainder filled in from reference TRBV5-6 and TRBJ2-6): DAGVTQSPTHLIKTRGQQVTLRCSPKSGHDTVSWYQQALGQGPQFIFQYYEEEERQRGNFPDRFSGHQFPNYSSELNVNALLLGDSALYLCASSFEGGANVLTFGAGSRLTVL.

The chain employs TRBV9 and TRBJ1-3, with D tentatively TRBD1 (6 bases). The germline gives CDR1 SGDLS, CDR2 YYNGEE. The ends were cut back, 4 bases at V and 0 bases at J, with 14 bases in the middle. The CDR3 consists of 16 residues. In nucleotides, the CDR3 is TGTGCCAGCAGCACAGGGCCGTTCCTCTCTGGAAACACCATATATTTT. Translation gives CASSTGPFLSGNTIYF.

This chain joins TRBV7-9 and TRBJ2-2; 7 bases map to TRBD2. V shed 5 bases and J 4 bases; nucleotides not matched to a gene: 7. The germline CDR1 and CDR2 sequences are SEHNR and FQNEAQ (reference sequence). The CDR3 extends over 15 amino acids. This chain's CDR3 is CASSLTPGGTGELFF. CDR3 coding DNA: TGTGCCAGCAGCCTTACCCCGGGAGGCACCGGGGAGCTGTTTTTT.